The clone carrying this T cell receptor (beta chain) was seen at least ten times. This specimen belongs to a study of neurological immune-mediated disorders. From the 5' RACE reads, TCRdb called clonotypes with MiXCR, one entry per CDR3 protein. The table records some 57,000 distinct CDR3 sequences, roughly 4.8% of them present only once. The CDR3 is 13 amino acids. CDR1 DFQATT and CDR2 SNEGSKA come from the germline V gene (reference sequence). Trimming removed 2 bases from V and 4 bases from J, with 11 bases in between. The rearrangement uses TRBV20-1 and TRBJ1-1; a possible D gene is TRBD1 (5 bases). The sequence was collected from a woman aged 50 to 60 with multiple sclerosis. Sequencing used PBMCs. The CDR3 coding sequence is TGCAGTGCTAGAATGGGGGGATCCACTGAAGCTTTCTTT. This gives the protein CSARMGGSTEAFF.